This paragraph covers one TCR beta chain sequence. Which antigen it targets is not known. Base qualities are not recorded, but no much larger clone differs from it by a single base. The CDR3 regions of human TCRbeta chains were analyzed by immunosequencing. The authors' pipeline ran thus. Repertoire TCRs were checked for matches against a reference library of SARS-CoV-2-specific TCRs that had been generated using the MIRA antigen-specificity platform. Breadth meant the fraction of unique TCRs that were SARS-CoV-2-associated, whereas depth meant the fraction of total T cells that were SARS-CoV-2-associated. Each spike-specific TCR was assigned to its reactive spike region and to a CD4 or CD8 class using the MIRA data. Log10-transformed breadth and depth values were compared by one-way ANOVA with Sidak's multiple comparisons tests. TCRdb's version of the immuneACCESS table is confined to in-frame rearrangements and falls short of the full clone set. An unresolved V gene accounts for under half of the shortfall where checked; the remainder is of unknown origin. The DNA gave D and trimming, while V, J and clone size come from that table. The sample table shows under 150,000 clones, and over 90% are seen once. The top ten clones comprise around 3.5% of the sample.

The data were taken from a study of T cell responses to AZD1222 COVID-19 vaccine (dated by TCRdb to 2020 to 2023). Describing the broader study: TCR sequencing covered fewer than 250 trial participants: 200 to 220 given two doses of AZD1222 and approximately 25 given two doses of MenACWY control vaccine. Trial participants were enrolled by age into subgroups of 18-55, 56-69 and 70-plus years, and about 150, 27 and 61 TCR-sequenced participants, respectively, were included in these subgroups.

What the research found in general, with its limitations: Because no samples from the day 14 peak response were available, repertoires could be characterized only after the peak T cell response. Participants were mostly white British and included more females than males, and it was suggested by the authors that clonal diversity may have been underestimated. After two AZD1222 doses, both the breadth and the depth of spike-specific TCRs were significantly higher than at day 0 and than in MenACWY recipients. Reportedly, close to half of the unique spike-specific TCRs recognized epitopes lying outside the regions that are mutated in the B.1.351 and B.1.1.7 variants. The 56-69-year group was small, and its depth increase did not reach significance, likely because of low power. Vaccine-associated CD4 TCRs spanned the whole spike protein, with dominant responses in regions 160-218 and 743-854. Only 5 to 7 AZD1222 recipients were SARS-CoV-2 seropositive at baseline, limiting conclusions about previously exposed vaccinees.

According to the study, the label for this sample's time point signals: about 28 days (+/-7) after the second vaccine dose. AZD1222 recipients whose second dose came at about 4 weeks and those whose second dose came at about 12 weeks were combined into one group, since spike-specific TCR depth and breadth did not differ between the two schedules. Vaccinee samples came from UK trials COV001 and COV002, including a single-blind randomized controlled phase 2/3 trial of AZD1222 (ChAdOx1 nCoV-19) in healthy adults. For TCRbeta chain sequencing, PBMC samples were collected from trial participants at day 0 and at day 28 after the second dose. This specimen consisted of peripheral blood, obtained 28 days after the second AZD1222 dose. The source of this sequence is an adult who received the AZD1222 COVID-19 vaccine.

The CDR3 loop reads CASGFSGAVGASYEQYF. The sequenced DNA is TGTGCTAGTGGTTTCAGCGGGGCGGTAGGGGCATCCTACGAGCAGTACTTC. Here the chain combines TRBV12-5 and TRBJ2-7, with 7 central nucleotides matching TRBD2. The CDR3, from cysteine to phenylalanine, totals 17 residues. Solely the CDR3 DNA is kept, with 51 bases framed from the first base. According to the germline V gene, CDR1 reads LGHNT and CDR2 reads FRNRAP. V has 3 bases trimmed and J has 1 base trimmed; junction bases matching no gene number 12.